This passage covers 15 T cell receptor beta chains from one sample sequenced in a study of blood T cells in healthy people across ages. Together with a sample-barcoded 5' primer, a J-beta primer mix was included in a second PCR lasting 7 to 11 cycles. TCRdb reanalysed the 5' RACE reads using MiXCR and keeps one entry per CDR3 protein. The repertoire holds 1.5 million to 2 million distinct CDR3 sequences, with 28% as singletons. The specimen sequenced was blood. The origin of the receptors is a woman between 25 and 40 years old in good health.

The V and J genes are TRBV5-6 and TRBJ2-7; D gene unclear. The J call could be wrong; TRBJ2-5 is a better fit for the DNA end. CDR1 is SGHDT and CDR2 is YYEEEE in the germline V gene. This CDR3 is 15 amino acids long. The DNA of the CDR3 is TGTGCCAGCAGCTCCAACCTGGGCGAACAAGAGACCCAGTACTTC. It specifies CASSSNLGEQETQYF.

This clonotype occurred a few times. CDR3 sequence (DNA): TGTGCCAGCACCCTCGGGGACAGGGAGGTCTATGGCTACACCTTC. This translates into CASTLGDREVYGYTF. The chain combines TRBV5-4 with TRBJ1-2, with TRBD1 identical over 9 bases. Trimming at V came to 6 bases and at J to 4 bases, leaving 10 bases not matched to a gene. The CDR3 has 15 amino acids. Germline V gene lookup returns CDR1 SGHNT and CDR2 YYREEE (reference sequence).

Remarks on this clonotype: Since a much larger clone is just one base distant, this may be a read error. The V call is TRBV28, the J call TRBJ1-5, with a tentative D call TRBD1 (6 bases). This CDR3 has 14 residues. V gave up 5 bases and J gave up 3 bases, with 11 bases separating them. CDR1 and CDR2 (germline): MDHEN, SYDVKM. For the CDR3, the DNA is TGTGCCAGCAGTCAACGACAGGACAATCAGCCCCAGCATTTT. Encoded protein: CASSQRQDNQPQHF.

The sample holds a few counts of this clonotype. The chain carries TRBV4-1 and TRBJ2-5; unclear D gene. The V end was cut by 0 bases, the J end by 5 bases, with 7 bases between. The CDR3 covers 13 residues. From germline, CDR1 is MGHRA and CDR2 YSYEKL. CDR3 DNA: TGCGCCAGCAGCCAAGAACCCTGGGAGACCCAGTACTTC. Protein sequence: CASSQEPWETQYF.

The chain employs TRBV9 and TRBJ2-5, with 10 bases lining up with TRBD1. TRBJ2-7 matches the DNA end more closely, so the J call is doubtful. This CDR3 has 15 amino acids. CDR1 SGDLS and CDR2 YYNGEE come from the germline V gene. CDR3 region: CASSVEGTGEYEQYF. Here the CDR3 DNA reads TGTGCCAGCAGCGTTGAGGGGACAGGGGAGTACGAGCAGTACTTC.

This clonotype was observed at least ten times. In DNA, the CDR3 is TGTGCCACCCAGCGCCGCCAACAAGAGACCCAGTACTTC. It codes for CATQRRQQETQYF. The rearrangement joins TRBV15 to TRBJ2-5; D gene ambiguous. Germline CDR1 is LNHNV and CDR2 is YYDKDF (reference sequence). The V end lost 8 bases, the J end lost 2 bases, and 12 bases lay between the germline ends. The CDR3 sequence is 13 residues long.

The sample holds many counts of this clonotype. The chain carries TRBV6-5 and TRBJ1-4; D possibly corresponds to TRBD1 (6 bases). The CDR3 consists of 15 residues. Germline values: CDR1 MNHEY, CDR2 SVGAGI. Deletions cut 5 bases from V and 3 bases from J, with 13 bases between. This CDR3 is CASSNPGESNEKLFF. The CDR3, as DNA: TGTGCCAGCAGTAACCCAGGGGAGTCTAATGAAAAACTGTTTTTT.

A note on this clonotype: Given a much more abundant clone one base away, this may be a read error. V is TRBV7-2 and J is TRBJ2-4; TRBD2 agrees at 9 bases. Germline assignment: CDR1 SGHTA and CDR2 FQGNSA. The CDR3 has 17 residues. V lost 2 bases and J lost 13; bases outside the gene matches: 18. Here the CDR3 DNA reads TGTGCCAGCAGCTTATTAGGCGGGACTAGCTTCTACAATGAGCAGTACTTC. Residues: CASSLLGGTSFYNEQYF.

At least ten counts were recorded for this clonotype. As DNA, the CDR3 is TGCAGCGTCATTTTGATTATTAGGGACTCGGCGTCCTACGAGCAGTACTTC. Protein sequence: CSVILIIRDSASYEQYF. V and J are TRBV29-1 and TRBJ2-7; D may be TRBD2 (6 bases). The germline V gene encodes CDR1 SQVTM and CDR2 ANQGSEA. The CDR3 is 17 amino acids. V lost 6 bases, J lost 1 base, and 25 bases lay in between.

V usage is TRBV20-1 and J usage is TRBJ2-3; D remains ambiguous. From germline, CDR1 is DFQATT and CDR2 SNEGSKA (reference sequence). The CDR3 is 12 amino acids. V was trimmed by 7 bases and J by 2 bases, leaving 10 bases between them. CDR3 amino acids: CSGSLVTDTQYF. DNA of the CDR3: TGCAGTGGTAGTCTGGTCACAGATACGCAGTATTTT.

This clonotype was seen only a few times. The genes are TRBV20-1 and TRBJ2-5; the D gene could be TRBD1 or TRBD2 (5 bases each). CDR3 length equals 13 residues. With 5 bases removed from V and 5 bases from J, the gap between germline ends came to 15 bases. Germline CDR1 and CDR2: DFQATT and SNEGSKA (reference sequence). CDR3 nucleotide sequence: TGCAGTGCTGGGGGAATGGCGGACGAGACCCAGTACTTC. Translated: CSAGGMADETQYF.

This chain connects TRBV28 to TRBJ1-3; no reliable D call. The CDR3 contains 15 residues. CDR1 and CDR2 from the germline V gene are MDHEN and SYDVKM. Trimming stripped 2 bases from V and 4 bases from J, with 12 bases between. In DNA, the CDR3 is TGTGCCAGCAGTTTAGAAGTGGGCTCCGGAAACACCATATATTTT. This encodes CASSLEVGSGNTIYF.

This clonotype was detected many times. The chain carries TRBV20-1 and TRBJ2-4, with TRBD2 matching 7 bases. CDR3 length equals 12 residues. The germline CDR1 and CDR2 sequences are DFQATT and SNEGSKA (reference sequence). Trimming at V came to 3 bases and at J to 9 bases, leaving 5 bases not matched to a gene. CDR3 nucleotide sequence: TGCAGTGCTAGCCTAGCTAGCGGCATTCAGTACTTC. The encoded protein is CSASLASGIQYF.

This clonotype was counted many times. This chain links TRBV10-3 with TRBJ1-6; D ambiguous. The V end was cut by 3 bases, the J end by 8 bases, with 5 bases between. Germline V gene sequence: CDR1 ENHRY, CDR2 SYGVKD. CDR3 length: 12 residues. The CDR3 protein is CAISESDSPLHF. CDR3 bases: TGTGCCATCAGTGAAAGTGATTCACCCCTCCACTTT.

This clonotype came up many times. The chain employs TRBV4-1 and TRBJ2-1; D may match TRBD1 or TRBD2 (5 bases each). The CDR3 extends over 19 amino acids. The germline V and J ends were trimmed by 0 bases and 2 bases, with 20 bases remaining between them. Per germline, CDR1 MGHRA and CDR2 YSYEKL. Here the CDR3 reads CASSQERGGGRPTYNEQFF. The CDR3 nucleotides read TGCGCCAGCAGCCAAGAAAGGGGCGGCGGGCGACCTACCTACAATGAGCAGTTCTTC.